The 14 T cell receptor beta chains in this list originate from one sample, sequenced in a study of T cell responses to AZD1222 COVID-19 vaccine. Profiled with immunoSEQ multiplex PCR; TCRdb holds only in-frame clones, not every one. Of 70,000 to 90,000 clones in the sample, 70% to 85% are singletons; the top ten hold more than 20%. The sample consisted of peripheral blood, taken on day 0 of AZD1222 vaccination. The receptors shown here come from an adult in good health.

The chain is built from TRBV6-5 and TRBJ2-2; D tentatively fits TRBD1 or TRBD2 (5 bases each). Per germline, CDR1 MNHEY and CDR2 SVGAGI. The length of the CDR3 is 14 residues. Trimming took off 11 bases at V and 4 bases at J, with 17 bases between the two ends. CDR3 nucleotides: TGTGCCGGGGGTTCTTTACAGGTCACCGGGGAGCTGTTTTTT. Translating it yields CAGGSLQVTGELFF.

The chain joins TRBV12-5 to TRBJ1-3; D call uncertain. V was pared by 0 bases and J by 0 bases, with 9 bases between. The CDR3 runs to 16 residues. Looked up from germline, CDR1 is LGHNT and CDR2 is FRNRAP. The CDR3 bases are TGTGCTAGTGGTTTGGTACTAACGAGCTCTGGAAACACCATATATTTT. It specifies CASGLVLTSSGNTIYF. The entire variable domain, with the rest obtained from reference TRBV12-5 and TRBJ1-3, is as follows: DARVTQTPRHKVTEMGQEVTMRCQPILGHNTVFWYRQTMMQGLELLAYFRNRAPLDDSGMPKDRFSAEMPDATLATLKIQPSEPRDSAVYFCASGLVLTSSGNTIYFGEGSWLTVV.

The V gene is TRBV6-5, the J gene TRBJ2-7; 9 bases map to TRBD1. J was trimmed by 6 bases and V by 6 bases; bases with no gene match: 9. This CDR3 is 14 amino acids long. In germline, CDR1 is MNHEY, CDR2 SVGAGI. CDR3 region: CASRGRDRDIEQYF. The CDR3 DNA is TGTGCCAGCAGAGGACGGGACAGGGATATCGAGCAGTACTTC.

About this clone: In the same sample, other DNA sequences code for this CDR3. The chain couples TRBV30 to TRBJ1-2; D remains unclear. Trimming cost V 2 bases and J 8 bases, with 9 bases left between them. Germline V lookup: CDR1 GTSNPN, CDR2 SVGIG (reference sequence). The CDR3 runs 11 residues. The CDR3 loop reads CAWSRRLGYTF. CDR3 nucleotides: TGTGCCTGGAGTCGAAGGTTGGGCTACACCTTC.

On this clone itself: Within the sample, other DNA sequences also encode this same CDR3. The V call is TRBV18, the J call TRBJ2-7; D uncertain. There are 14 residues in the CDR3. The germline gives CDR1 KGHSH, CDR2 LQKENI. V was shortened by 2 bases and J by 0 bases, with 8 bases between the two germline ends. The CDR3 coding sequence is TGTGCCAGCTCACCAACCGTAAGCTCCTACGAGCAGTACTTC. Translated, it gives CASSPTVSSYEQYF.

The V call is TRBV11-2, the J call TRBJ2-5; no clear D. The V gene lost 2 bases and the J gene lost 5 bases, with 3 bases spanning the gap. This CDR3 has 11 residues. Germline CDR1 reads SGHAT; CDR2 reads FQNNGV. The CDR3 nucleotides read TGTGCCAGCAGCTTATCCGAGACCCAGTACTTC. It encodes CASSLSETQYF. Full variable domain (rest looked up from reference TRBV11-2 and TRBJ2-5): EAGVAQSPRYKIIEKRQSVAFWCNPISGHATLYWYQQILGQGPKLLIQFQNNGVVDDSQLPKDRFSAERLKGVDSTLKIQPAKLEDSAVYLCASSLSETQYFGPGTRLLVL.

The J gene is TRBJ2-1, the V gene TRBV10-3; either TRBD1 or TRBD2 may supply D (5 bases each). V shed 0 bases and J shed 10 bases, with 19 bases lying between them. The length of the CDR3 is 16 residues. Germline values: CDR1 ENHRY, CDR2 SYGVKD. The chain's CDR3 is CAISESEGLSYGEQFF. The DNA of the CDR3 is TGTGCCATCAGTGAGTCCGAGGGGCTATCATATGGAGAGCAGTTCTTC.

V gene TRBV11-2 combines with J gene TRBJ2-5; the D gene could be TRBD1 or TRBD2 (5 bases each). V was shortened by 5 bases and J by 4 bases, with 20 bases between the two germline ends. Germline V lookup: CDR1 SGHAT, CDR2 FQNNGV. The CDR3 is made up of 16 amino acids. CDR3 bases: TGTGCCAGCAGCCCCACTGCTGGGGGAGATGGAGAGACCCAGTACTTC. Translation: CASSPTAGGDGETQYF. Together with reference TRBV11-2 and TRBJ2-5, the CDR3 gives the full variable domain: EAGVAQSPRYKIIEKRQSVAFWCNPISGHATLYWYQQILGQGPKLLIQFQNNGVVDDSQLPKDRFSAERLKGVDSTLKIQPAKLEDSAVYLCASSPTAGGDGETQYFGPGTRLLVL.

V and J are TRBV2 and TRBJ2-4; TRBD2 aligns across 12 bases. Germline CDR1 SNHLY, CDR2 FYNNEI. The CDR3 is 14 residues long. Trimming cost V 1 base and J 10 bases; bases outside gene matches: 2. The CDR3 nucleotides are TGTGCCAGCAGTGAAGGGCTAGCGGGAGGGATTCAGTACTTC. This sequence encodes CASSEGLAGGIQYF.

The CDR3 coding sequence is TGCAGTGCTAGTCGAGAAGCGGGGGCCTACAATGAGCAGTTCTTC. Translated: CSASREAGAYNEQFF. The chain carries TRBV20-1 and TRBJ2-1; 8 bases are a match to TRBD2. With V trimmed by 3 bases and J by 2 bases, 6 bases remained unmatched. From germline, CDR1 is DFQATT and CDR2 SNEGSKA (reference sequence). This CDR3 is 15 amino acids long.

For the CDR3, the DNA is TGTGCCAGCAGCCCCCAGGGAGGTCCCACCGGGGAGCTGTTTTTT. Translation gives CASSPQGGPTGELFF. The V and J genes are TRBV7-9 and TRBJ2-2, with D possibly TRBD2 on 6 matching bases. This CDR3 spans 15 amino acids. The V end was cut by 5 bases, the J end by 4 bases, with 14 bases between. The germline V gene encodes CDR1 SEHNR and CDR2 FQNEAQ (reference sequence).

The chain uses TRBV6-5 and TRBJ2-7; 10 bases are a match to TRBD1. CDR3 length equals 15 residues. The junction had 11 bases not matched to a gene; V was cut back by 8 bases and J by 4 bases. The germline gives CDR1 MNHEY, CDR2 SVGAGI. CDR3 amino acids: CASASEGTGVYEQYF. Written as DNA, the CDR3 is TGTGCCAGCGCCTCCGAGGGGACAGGGGTTTACGAGCAGTACTTC.

This chain links TRBV25-1 with TRBJ2-1; D remains ambiguous. Trimming stripped 7 bases from V and 3 bases from J, with 4 bases between. This CDR3 has 11 amino acids. CDR1 is MGHDK, CDR2 SYGVNS, per germline. The CDR3 sequence is CASTFYNEQFF. Here the CDR3 DNA reads TGTGCCAGCACTTTCTACAATGAGCAGTTCTTC. The complete variable domain, with remaining parts taken from reference TRBV25-1 and TRBJ2-1, reads EADIYQTPRYLVIGTGKKITLECSQTMGHDKMYWYQQDPGMELHLIHYSYGVNSTEKGDLSSESTVSRIRTEHFPLTLESARPSHTSQYLCASTFYNEQFFGPGTRLTVL.

The V and J genes are TRBV5-1 and TRBJ2-7, with D maybe TRBD2 (6 bases). The V gene's germline CDR1 is SGHRS and CDR2 YFSETQ. Trimming removed 5 bases at V and 6 bases at J, with 21 bases between. The CDR3 contains 15 residues. The CDR3 DNA sequence: TGCGCCAGCAGGGCGCAATGGGACTCCGTGCTCGAGCAGTACTTC. Amino acids: CASRAQWDSVLEQYF. Using reference TRBV5-1 and TRBJ2-7 for the parts outside the CDR3, the full variable domain is KAGVTQTPRYLIKTRGQQVTLSCSPISGHRSVSWYQQTPGQGLQFLFEYFSETQRNKGNFPGRFSGRQFSNSRSEMNVSTLELGDSALYLCASRAQWDSVLEQYFGPGTRLTVT.